Given below is one T cell receptor (beta chain) in context. These data belong to a study of identical twins. A universal primer binding site was introduced by template switching. The final cDNA contained unique molecular identifiers. TCRdb re-analysed the 5' RACE reads in MiXCR, keeping a single row per CDR3 protein. Altogether 750,000 to 950,000 distinct CDR3 sequences are present, about 12% being singletons, with the ten largest covering about 1.5%. With 7 bases clipped from V and 1 base from J, the junction kept 6 bases outside the gene matches. The CDR3 contains 14 residues. Germline values: CDR1 SGHRS, CDR2 YFSETQ. A further study also used this sample, focusing on yellow fever vaccine responses in identical twins.

This TCR was sampled from a woman under 30 in good health. Sequenced: PBMCs. The genes are TRBV5-1 and TRBJ2-5, with 8 bases matching TRBD2. The CDR3 is CASSSGSPQETQYF. The CDR3 DNA is TGCGCCAGCTCCAGCGGGAGTCCCCAAGAGACCCAGTACTTC.